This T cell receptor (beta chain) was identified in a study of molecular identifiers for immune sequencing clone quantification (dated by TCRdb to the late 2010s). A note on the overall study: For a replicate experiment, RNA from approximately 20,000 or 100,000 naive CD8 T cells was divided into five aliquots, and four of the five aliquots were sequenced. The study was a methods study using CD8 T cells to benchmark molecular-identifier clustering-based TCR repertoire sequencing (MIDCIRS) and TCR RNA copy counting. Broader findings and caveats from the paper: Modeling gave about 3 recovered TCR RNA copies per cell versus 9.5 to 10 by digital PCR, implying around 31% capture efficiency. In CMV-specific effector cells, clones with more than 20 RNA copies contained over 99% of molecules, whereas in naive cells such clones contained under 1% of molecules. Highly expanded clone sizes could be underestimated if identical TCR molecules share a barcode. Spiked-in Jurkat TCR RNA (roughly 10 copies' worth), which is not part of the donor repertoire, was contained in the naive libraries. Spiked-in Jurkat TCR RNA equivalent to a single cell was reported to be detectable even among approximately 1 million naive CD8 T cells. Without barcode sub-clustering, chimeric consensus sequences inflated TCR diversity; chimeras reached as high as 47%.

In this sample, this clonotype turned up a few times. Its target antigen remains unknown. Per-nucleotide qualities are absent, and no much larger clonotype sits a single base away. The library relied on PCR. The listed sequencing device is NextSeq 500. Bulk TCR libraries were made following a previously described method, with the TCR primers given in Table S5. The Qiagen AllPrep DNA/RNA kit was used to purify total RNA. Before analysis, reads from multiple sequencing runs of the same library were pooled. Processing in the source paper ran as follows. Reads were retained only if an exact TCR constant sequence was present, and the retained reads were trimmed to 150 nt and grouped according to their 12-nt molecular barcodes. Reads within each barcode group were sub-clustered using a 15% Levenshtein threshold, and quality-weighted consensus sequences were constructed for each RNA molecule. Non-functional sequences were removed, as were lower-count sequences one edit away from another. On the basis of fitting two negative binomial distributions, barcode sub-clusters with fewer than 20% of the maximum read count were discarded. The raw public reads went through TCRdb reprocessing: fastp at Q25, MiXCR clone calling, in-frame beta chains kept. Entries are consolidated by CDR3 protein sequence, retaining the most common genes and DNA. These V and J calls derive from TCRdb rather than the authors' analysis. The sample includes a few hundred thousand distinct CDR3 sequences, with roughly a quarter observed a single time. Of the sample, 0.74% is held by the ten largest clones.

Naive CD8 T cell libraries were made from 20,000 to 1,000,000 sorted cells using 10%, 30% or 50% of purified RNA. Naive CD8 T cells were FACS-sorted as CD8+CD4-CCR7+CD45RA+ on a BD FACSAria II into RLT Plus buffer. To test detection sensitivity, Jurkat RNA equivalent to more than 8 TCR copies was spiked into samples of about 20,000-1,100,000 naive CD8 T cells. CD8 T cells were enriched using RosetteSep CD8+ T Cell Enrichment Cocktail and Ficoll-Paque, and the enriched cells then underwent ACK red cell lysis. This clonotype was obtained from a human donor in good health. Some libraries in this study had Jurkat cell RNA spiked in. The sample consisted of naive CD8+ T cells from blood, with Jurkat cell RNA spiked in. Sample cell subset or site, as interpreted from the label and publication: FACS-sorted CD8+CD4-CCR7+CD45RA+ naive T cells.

The DNA is as follows: TGCAGTGCTAGAGGTCAGGGCCTCAGAGGTACCTATGGCTACACCTTC. Translation gives CSARGQGLRGTYGYTF. This sequence uses TRBV20-1 and TRBJ1-2; a tentative D call is TRBD1 (5 bases match). CDR1 and CDR2 are drawn from the germline V gene (reference sequence): DFQATT, SNEGSKA. From the cysteine through the phenylalanine, the CDR3 covers 16 amino acids. Just the 48-base CDR3 DNA is kept, in frame starting at base 1. V is cut by 1 base and J by 4 bases, and the space between the germline ends is 19 bases.